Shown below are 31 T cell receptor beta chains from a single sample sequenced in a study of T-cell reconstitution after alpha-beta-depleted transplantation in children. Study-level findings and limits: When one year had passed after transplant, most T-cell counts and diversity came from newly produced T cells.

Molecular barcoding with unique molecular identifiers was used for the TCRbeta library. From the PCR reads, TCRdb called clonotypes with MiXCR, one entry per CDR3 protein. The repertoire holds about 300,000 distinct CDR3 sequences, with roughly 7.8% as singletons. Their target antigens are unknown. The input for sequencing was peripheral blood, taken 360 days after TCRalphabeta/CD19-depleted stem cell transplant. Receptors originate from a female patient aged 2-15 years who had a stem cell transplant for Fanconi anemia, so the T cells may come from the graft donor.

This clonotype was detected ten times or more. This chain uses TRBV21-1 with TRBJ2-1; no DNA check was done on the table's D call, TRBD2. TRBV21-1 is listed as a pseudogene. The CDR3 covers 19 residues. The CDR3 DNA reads TGTGCCAGCAGCAAAGTTGAGACTAGCGGGGGGTTTTCGATGGATGAGCAGTTCTTC. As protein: CASSKVETSGGFSMDEQFF.

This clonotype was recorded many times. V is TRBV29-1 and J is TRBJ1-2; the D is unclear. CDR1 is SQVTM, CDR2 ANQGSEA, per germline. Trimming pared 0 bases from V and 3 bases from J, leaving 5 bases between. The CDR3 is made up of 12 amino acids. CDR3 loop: CSVEDLDYGYTF. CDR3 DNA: TGCAGCGTTGAAGATCTGGACTATGGCTACACCTTC.

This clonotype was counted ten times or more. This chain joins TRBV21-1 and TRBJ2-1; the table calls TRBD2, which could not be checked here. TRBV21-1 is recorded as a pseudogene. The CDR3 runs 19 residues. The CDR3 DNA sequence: TGTGCCAGCAGCAAAGCGCTAGGACTAGCGGGGAGCTCCTACAATGAGCAGTTCTTC. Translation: CASSKALGLAGSSYNEQFF.

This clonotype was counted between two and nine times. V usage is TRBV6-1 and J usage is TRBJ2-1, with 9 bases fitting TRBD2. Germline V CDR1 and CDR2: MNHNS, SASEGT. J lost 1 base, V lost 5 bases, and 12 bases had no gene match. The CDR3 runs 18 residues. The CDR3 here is CASSPSRLLAGSYNEQFF. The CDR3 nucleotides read TGTGCCAGCAGTCCGTCCCGGTTGCTAGCGGGGTCCTACAATGAGCAGTTCTTC.

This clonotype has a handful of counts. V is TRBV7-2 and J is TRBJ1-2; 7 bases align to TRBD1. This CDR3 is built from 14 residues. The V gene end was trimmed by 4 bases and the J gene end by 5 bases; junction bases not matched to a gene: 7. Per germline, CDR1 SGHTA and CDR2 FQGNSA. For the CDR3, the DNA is TGTGCCAGCAGCTCGACAGGGATACGATATGGCTACACCTTC. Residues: CASSSTGIRYGYTF.

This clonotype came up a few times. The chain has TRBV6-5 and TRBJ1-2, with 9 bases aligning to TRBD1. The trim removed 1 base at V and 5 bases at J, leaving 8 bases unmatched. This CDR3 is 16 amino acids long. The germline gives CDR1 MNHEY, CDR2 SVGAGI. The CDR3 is CASSYWYTGGLYGYTF. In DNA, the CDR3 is TGTGCCAGCAGTTACTGGTACACAGGGGGCCTTTATGGCTACACCTTC.

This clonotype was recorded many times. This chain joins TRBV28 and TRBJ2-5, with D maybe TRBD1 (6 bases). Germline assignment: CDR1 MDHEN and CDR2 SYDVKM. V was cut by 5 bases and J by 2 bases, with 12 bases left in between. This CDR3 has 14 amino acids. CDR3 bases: TGTGCCAGCAGTCAAACAGGGAGACAAGAGACCCAGTACTTC. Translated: CASSQTGRQETQYF.

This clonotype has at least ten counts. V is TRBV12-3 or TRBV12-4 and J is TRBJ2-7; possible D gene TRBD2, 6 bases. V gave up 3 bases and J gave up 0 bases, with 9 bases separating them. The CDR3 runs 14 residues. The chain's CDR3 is CASSLDGSSYEQYF. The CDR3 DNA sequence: TGTGCCAGCAGTTTGGACGGGAGCTCCTACGAGCAGTACTTC.

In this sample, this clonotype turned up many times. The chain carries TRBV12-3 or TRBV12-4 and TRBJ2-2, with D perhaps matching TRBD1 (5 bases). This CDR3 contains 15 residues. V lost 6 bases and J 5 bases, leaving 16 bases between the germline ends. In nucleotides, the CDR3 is TGTGCCAGCAGCTACTACATGGGGCGGACCGGGGAGCTGTTTTTT. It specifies CASSYYMGRTGELFF.

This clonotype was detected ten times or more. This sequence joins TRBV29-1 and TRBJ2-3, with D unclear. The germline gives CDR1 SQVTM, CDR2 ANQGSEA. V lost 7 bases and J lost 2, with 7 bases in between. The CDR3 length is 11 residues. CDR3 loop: CSAANTDTQYF. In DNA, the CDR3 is TGCAGCGCTGCTAACACAGATACGCAGTATTTT.

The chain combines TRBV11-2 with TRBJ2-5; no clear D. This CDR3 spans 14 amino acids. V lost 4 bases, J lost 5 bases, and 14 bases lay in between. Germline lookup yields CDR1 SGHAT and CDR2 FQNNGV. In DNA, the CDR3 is TGTGCCAGCAGCTCCCATTGGGTCGGGGAGACCCAGTACTTC. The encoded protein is CASSSHWVGETQYF.

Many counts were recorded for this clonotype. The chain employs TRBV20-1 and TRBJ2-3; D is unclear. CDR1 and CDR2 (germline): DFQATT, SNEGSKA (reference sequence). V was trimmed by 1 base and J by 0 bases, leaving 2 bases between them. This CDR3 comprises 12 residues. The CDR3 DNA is TGCAGTGCTAGAGTCAGCACAGATACGCAGTATTTT. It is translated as CSARVSTDTQYF.

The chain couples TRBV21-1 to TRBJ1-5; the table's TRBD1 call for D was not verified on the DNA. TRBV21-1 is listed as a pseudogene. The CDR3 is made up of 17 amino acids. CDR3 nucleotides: TGTGCCAGCAGCAAAAAGGAGATGGACAGGGGCATTCAGCCCCAGCATTTT. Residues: CASSKKEMDRGIQPQHF.

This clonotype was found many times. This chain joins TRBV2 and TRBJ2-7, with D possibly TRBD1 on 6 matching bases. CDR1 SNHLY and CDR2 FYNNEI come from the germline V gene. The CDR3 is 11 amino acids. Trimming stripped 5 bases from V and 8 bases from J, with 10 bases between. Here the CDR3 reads CASSKGTQQYV. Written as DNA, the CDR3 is TGTGCCAGCAGTAAGGGGACACAGCAGTACGTC.

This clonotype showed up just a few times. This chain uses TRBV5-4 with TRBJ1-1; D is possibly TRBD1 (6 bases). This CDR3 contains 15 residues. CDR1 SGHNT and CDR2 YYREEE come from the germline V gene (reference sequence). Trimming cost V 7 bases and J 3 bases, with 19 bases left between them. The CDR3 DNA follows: TGTGCCAGCGGTAGCAGGGGCGACGGGGACACTGAAGCTTTCTTT. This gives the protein CASGSRGDGDTEAFF. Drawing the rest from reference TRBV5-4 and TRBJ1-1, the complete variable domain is ETGVTQSPTHLIKTRGQQVTLRCSSQSGHNTVSWYQQALGQGPQFIFQYYREEENGRGNFPPRFSGLQFPNYSSELNVNALELDDSALYLCASGSRGDGDTEAFFGQGTRLTVV.

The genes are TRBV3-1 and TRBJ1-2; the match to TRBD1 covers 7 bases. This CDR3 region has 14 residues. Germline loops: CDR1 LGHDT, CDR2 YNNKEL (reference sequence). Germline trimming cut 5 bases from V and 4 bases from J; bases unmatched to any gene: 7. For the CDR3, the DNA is TGTGCCAGCAGCGCAGGGACAGCCGCCTATGGCTACACCTTC. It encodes CASSAGTAAYGYTF.

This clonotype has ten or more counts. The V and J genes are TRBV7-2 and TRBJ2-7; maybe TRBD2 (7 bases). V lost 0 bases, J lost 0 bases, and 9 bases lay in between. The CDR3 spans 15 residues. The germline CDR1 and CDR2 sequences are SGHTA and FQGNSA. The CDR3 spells CASSLAAGASYEQYF. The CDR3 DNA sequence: TGTGCCAGCAGCTTAGCGGCGGGGGCCTCCTACGAGCAGTACTTC.

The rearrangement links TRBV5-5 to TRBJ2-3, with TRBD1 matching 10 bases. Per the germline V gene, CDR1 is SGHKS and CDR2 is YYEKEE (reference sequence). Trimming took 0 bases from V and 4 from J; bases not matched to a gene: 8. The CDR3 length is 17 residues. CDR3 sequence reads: CASSLGSGQGLADTQYF. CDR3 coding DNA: TGTGCCAGCAGCTTGGGTTCGGGACAGGGGCTCGCAGATACGCAGTATTTT.

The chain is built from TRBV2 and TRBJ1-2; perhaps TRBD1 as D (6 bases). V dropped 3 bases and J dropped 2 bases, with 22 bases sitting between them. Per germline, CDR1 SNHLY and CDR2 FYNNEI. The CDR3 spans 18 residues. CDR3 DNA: TGTGCCAGCAGTGACGCCGACAGGCGGTCGATCCCCAACTATGGCTACACCTTC. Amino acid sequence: CASSDADRRSIPNYGYTF.

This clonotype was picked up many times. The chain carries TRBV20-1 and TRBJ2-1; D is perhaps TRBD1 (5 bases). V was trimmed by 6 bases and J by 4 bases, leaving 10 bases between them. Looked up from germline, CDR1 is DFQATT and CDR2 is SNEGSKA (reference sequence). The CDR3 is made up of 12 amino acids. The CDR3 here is CSAFQGYNEQFF. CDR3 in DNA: TGCAGTGCATTTCAGGGATACAATGAGCAGTTCTTC.

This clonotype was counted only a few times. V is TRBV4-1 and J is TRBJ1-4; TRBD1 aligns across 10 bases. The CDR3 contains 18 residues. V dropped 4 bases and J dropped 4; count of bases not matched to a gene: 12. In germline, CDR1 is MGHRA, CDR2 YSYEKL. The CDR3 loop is CASSPSRDRGRNNEKLFF. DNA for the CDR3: TGCGCCAGCAGCCCGTCCCGGGACAGGGGTCGGAATAATGAAAAACTGTTTTTT.

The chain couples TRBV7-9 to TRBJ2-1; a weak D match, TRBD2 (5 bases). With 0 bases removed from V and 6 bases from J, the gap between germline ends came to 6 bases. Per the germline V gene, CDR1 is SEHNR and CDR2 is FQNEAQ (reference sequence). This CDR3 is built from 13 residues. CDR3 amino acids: CASSLATSNEQFF. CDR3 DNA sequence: TGTGCCAGCAGCTTAGCAACTAGCAATGAGCAGTTCTTC.

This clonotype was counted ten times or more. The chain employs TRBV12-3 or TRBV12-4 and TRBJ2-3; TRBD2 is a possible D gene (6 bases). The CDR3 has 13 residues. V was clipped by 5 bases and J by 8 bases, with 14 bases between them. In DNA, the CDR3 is TGTGCCAGCAGTCGGTCGGGAGTCTCTACGCAGTATTTT. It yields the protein CASSRSGVSTQYF.

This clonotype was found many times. The CDR3 region has the DNA TGTGCCAGCAGACCCACAGGGGGCCTGGGTCAGCCCCAGCATTTT. It specifies CASRPTGGLGQPQHF. V is TRBV28 and J is TRBJ1-5; TRBD1 agrees at 9 bases. From germline, CDR1 is MDHEN and CDR2 SYDVKM. The CDR3 is 15 amino acids. V dropped 6 bases and J dropped 6; count of bases not matched to a gene: 9.

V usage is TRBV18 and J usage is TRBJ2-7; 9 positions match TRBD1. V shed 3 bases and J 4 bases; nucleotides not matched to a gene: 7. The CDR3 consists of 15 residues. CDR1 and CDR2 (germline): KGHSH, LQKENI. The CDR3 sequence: CASSPPDRGFYEQYF. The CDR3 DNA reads TGTGCCAGCTCACCTCCCGACAGGGGGTTTTACGAGCAGTACTTC.

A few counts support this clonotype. The CDR3 region is CATSLGPGELFF. For the CDR3, the DNA is TGTGCCACCAGTTTGGGTCCCGGGGAGCTGTTTTTT. The genes are TRBV24-1 and TRBJ2-2; D gene unclear. The V end lost 6 bases, the J end lost 6 bases, and 7 bases lay between the germline ends. Germline V lookup: CDR1 KGHDR, CDR2 SFDVKD. The CDR3 totals 12 residues.

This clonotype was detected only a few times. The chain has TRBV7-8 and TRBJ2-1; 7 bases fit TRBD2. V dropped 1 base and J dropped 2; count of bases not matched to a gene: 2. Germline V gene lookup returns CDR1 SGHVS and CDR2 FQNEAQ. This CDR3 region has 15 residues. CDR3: CASSLGGGTYNEQFF. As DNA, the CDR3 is TGTGCCAGCAGCTTAGGGGGGGGAACCTACAATGAGCAGTTCTTC.

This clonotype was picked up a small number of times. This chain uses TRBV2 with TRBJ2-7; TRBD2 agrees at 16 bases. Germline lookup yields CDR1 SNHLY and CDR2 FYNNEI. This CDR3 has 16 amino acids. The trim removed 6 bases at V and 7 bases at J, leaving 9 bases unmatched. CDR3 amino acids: CASRMSGTSGRGEQYF. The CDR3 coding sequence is TGTGCCAGCAGAATGTCCGGGACTAGCGGGAGGGGAGAGCAGTACTTC.

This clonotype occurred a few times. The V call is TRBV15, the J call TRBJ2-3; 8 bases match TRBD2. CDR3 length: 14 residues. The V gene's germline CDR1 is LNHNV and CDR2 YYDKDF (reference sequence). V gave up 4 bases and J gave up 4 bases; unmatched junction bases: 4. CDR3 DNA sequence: TGTGCCACCAGCACCAGACTAGCGCCAGATACGCAGTATTTT. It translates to CATSTRLAPDTQYF.

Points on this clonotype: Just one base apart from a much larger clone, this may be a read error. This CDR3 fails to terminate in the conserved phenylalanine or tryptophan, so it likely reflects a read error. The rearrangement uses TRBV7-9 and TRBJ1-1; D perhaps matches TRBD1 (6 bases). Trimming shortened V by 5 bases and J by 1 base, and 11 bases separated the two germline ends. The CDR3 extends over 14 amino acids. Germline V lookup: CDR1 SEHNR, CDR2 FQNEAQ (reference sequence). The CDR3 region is CASSLRQENTEAFL. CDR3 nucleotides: TGTGCCAGCAGCCTTCGACAGGAGAACACTGAAGCTTTCCTT.

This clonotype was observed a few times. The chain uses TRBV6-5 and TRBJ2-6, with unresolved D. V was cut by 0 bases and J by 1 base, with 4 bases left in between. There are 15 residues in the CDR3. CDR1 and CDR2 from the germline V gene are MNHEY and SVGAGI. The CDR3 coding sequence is TGTGCCAGCAGTTACTCGGCGTCTGGGGCCAACGTCCTGACTTTC. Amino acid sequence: CASSYSASGANVLTF.